The entry below describes one T cell receptor (beta chain). These data are taken from a study of cytomegalovirus exposure and HLA in healthy donors. Study overall: A subsequent analysis reported that the approximately 120 validation repertoires were produced on the same platform that had also been used for the 600 to 800 first-cohort repertoires.

This CDR3 is built from 13 residues. From germline, CDR1 is ENHRY and CDR2 SYGVKD. V was pared by 6 bases and J by 4 bases, with 3 bases of the junction left unmatched. Repertoires were generated with immunoSEQ multiplex PCR, while TCRdb's copy carries only in-frame clones and drops some. Of roughly 65,000 clones in the sample, about 94% were seen once. The origin of this receptor is a man younger than 35 in good health and CMV-seropositive. Input material: PBMCs. The chain uses TRBV10-3 and TRBJ1-2, with TRBD1 matching over 9 bases. The CDR3 nucleotides read TGTGCCATCAGAGTGGACAGGGGCTATGGCTACACCTTC. Its translation is CAIRVDRGYGYTF.